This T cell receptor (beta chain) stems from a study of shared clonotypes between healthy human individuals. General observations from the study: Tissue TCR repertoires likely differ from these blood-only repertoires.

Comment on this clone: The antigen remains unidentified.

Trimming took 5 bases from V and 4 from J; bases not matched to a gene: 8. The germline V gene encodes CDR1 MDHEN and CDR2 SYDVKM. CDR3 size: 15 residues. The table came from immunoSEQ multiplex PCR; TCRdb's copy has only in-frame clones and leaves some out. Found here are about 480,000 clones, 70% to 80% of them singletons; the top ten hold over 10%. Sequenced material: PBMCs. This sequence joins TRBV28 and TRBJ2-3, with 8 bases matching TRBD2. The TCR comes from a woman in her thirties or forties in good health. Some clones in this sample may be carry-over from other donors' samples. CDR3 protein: CASSPGGRIADTQYF. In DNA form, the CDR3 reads TGTGCCAGCAGTCCGGGCGGGAGGATAGCAGATACGCAGTATTTT.